These 14 T cell receptor beta chains originate from one sample sequenced in a study of blood T cell repertoires in COVID-19. Repertoires were generated with immunoSEQ multiplex PCR, while TCRdb's copy carries only in-frame clones and drops some. This sample has fewer than 350,000 clones, with around 90% found just once. Sequences were obtained from PBMCs or T cells enriched from blood (not recorded which). The receptors were gathered from a woman in her 40s who had recovered from COVID-19.

J is TRBJ1-6 and V is TRBV7-8, with D possibly TRBD1 on 6 matching bases. V was trimmed by 4 bases and J by 4 bases, leaving 17 bases between them. CDR1 is SGHVS and CDR2 is FQNEAQ in the germline V gene. The CDR3 runs 17 residues. CDR3 sequence reads: CASSSNLRGRYNSPLHF. The DNA of the CDR3 is TGTGCCAGCAGCTCAAATCTCAGGGGACGTTATAATTCACCCCTCCACTTT.

The CDR3 sequence: CASSQPGSGADTQYF. The DNA of the CDR3 is TGCGCCAGCAGCCAACCTGGTTCGGGTGCAGATACGCAGTATTTT. This chain connects TRBV4-1 to TRBJ2-3, with D unresolved. V lost 2 bases to trimming and J lost 4 bases, with 13 bases between them. Germline V gene sequence: CDR1 MGHRA, CDR2 YSYEKL. The CDR3 totals 15 residues.

This sequence joins TRBV18 and TRBJ1-3, with D tentatively TRBD1 (6 bases). The germline V gene encodes CDR1 KGHSH and CDR2 LQKENI. This CDR3 has 17 amino acids. Trimming stripped 1 base from V and 3 bases from J, with 16 bases between. The CDR3, as DNA: TGTGCCAGCTCACCACAGGTCGGGGGGACATTTGGAAACACCATATATTTT. It translates to CASSPQVGGTFGNTIYF.

The chain joins TRBV6-2 or TRBV6-3 to TRBJ2-4; the match to TRBD2 covers 11 bases. V gave up 6 bases and J gave up 11 bases; unmatched junction bases: 6. CDR1 is MNHEY and CDR2 is SVGEGT in the germline V gene. CDR3 length: 13 amino acids. CDR3 in amino acids: CASSTGTSGVQYF. CDR3 DNA sequence: TGTGCCAGCAGCACCGGGACTAGCGGAGTTCAGTACTTC.

The V and J genes are TRBV7-3 and TRBJ1-1; possibly TRBD1 for D (5 bases). Trimming stripped 5 bases from V and 4 bases from J, with 11 bases between. Germline-derived CDR1 and CDR2 are SGHTA and FQGTGA. The CDR3 consists of 13 residues. The CDR3 coding sequence is TGTGCCAGCAGCCGAAACCAGGGCACTGAAGCTTTCTTT. Amino acid sequence: CASSRNQGTEAFF.

This chain links TRBV10-3 with TRBJ1-2; the match to TRBD1 covers 9 bases. The CDR3 has 14 residues. Germline loops: CDR1 ENHRY, CDR2 SYGVKD. Trimming cost V 7 bases and J 2 bases; bases outside gene matches: 5. CDR3 sequence reads: CAIKGTGTNYGYTF. The DNA for the CDR3 is TGTGCCATCAAGGGGACAGGGACCAACTATGGCTACACCTTC.

The genes are TRBV11-2 and TRBJ1-1; D remains ambiguous. This CDR3 region has 14 residues. The germline V and J ends were trimmed by 2 bases and 2 bases, with 9 bases remaining between them. The germline gives CDR1 SGHAT, CDR2 FQNNGV. The CDR3 coding sequence is TGTGCCAGCAGCTTAATGTCGGGTAACACTGAAGCTTTCTTT. It specifies CASSLMSGNTEAFF.

The chain employs TRBV30 and TRBJ2-3; D unclear. Trimming pared 6 bases from V and 5 bases from J, leaving 9 bases between. This CDR3 is built from 11 residues. CDR1 and CDR2 from the germline V gene are GTSNPN and SVGIG (reference sequence). In nucleotides, the CDR3 is TGTGCCTGCCCAACGGGAGATACGCAGTATTTT. Protein product: CACPTGDTQYF.

This chain connects TRBV2 to TRBJ1-3; D unclear. Deletions cut 0 bases from V and 4 bases from J, with 4 bases between. The germline V gene has CDR1 SNHLY and CDR2 FYNNEI. The CDR3 contains 13 residues. CDR3 loop: CASSEARGNTIYF. CDR3 DNA sequence: TGTGCCAGCAGTGAAGCGCGGGGAAACACCATATATTTT.

The rearrangement uses TRBV5-1 and TRBJ2-2, with 14 bases fitting TRBD2. The J segment lost 4 bases and the V segment lost 0 bases, leaving 2 bases of the junction unmatched. The CDR3 is 17 residues long. In germline, CDR1 is SGHRS, CDR2 YFSETQ. The CDR3 nucleotides are TGCGCCAGCAGCTTGGCTGGGACTAGCGGGGGCACCGGGGAGCTGTTTTTT. This encodes CASSLAGTSGGTGELFF.

Comment on this clone: The sample carries other DNA sequences with the same CDR3. This chain links TRBV19 with TRBJ1-5; no definite D call. This CDR3 region has 12 residues. The V end was cut by 3 bases, the J end by 7 bases, with 7 bases between. Germline V gene sequence: CDR1 LNHDA, CDR2 SQIVND (reference sequence). CDR3 bases: TGTGCCAGTAGTATCGGCAGGCAGCCCCAGCATTTT. This gives the protein CASSIGRQPQHF.

The gene calls are TRBV4-1 and TRBJ1-2; weak D call: TRBD1 (5 bases). The CDR3 covers 12 residues. V lost 2 bases and J 7 bases, leaving 8 bases between the germline ends. CDR1 is MGHRA and CDR2 is YSYEKL in the germline V gene. The CDR3 region is CASSQQGSGYTF. CDR3 DNA: TGCGCCAGCAGCCAACAGGGAAGTGGCTACACCTTC.

The chain joins TRBV18 to TRBJ2-2; a weak D match, TRBD2 (5 bases). The ends were cut back, 1 base at V and 1 base at J, with 16 bases in the middle. This CDR3 spans 18 amino acids. The germline gives CDR1 KGHSH, CDR2 LQKENI. CDR3 residues: CASSPLALLGKNTGELFF. The CDR3 nucleotides are TGTGCCAGCTCACCACTCGCCCTACTAGGGAAGAACACCGGGGAGCTGTTTTTT.

The gene calls are TRBV9 and TRBJ2-3; TRBD2 agrees at 12 bases. Germline lookup yields CDR1 SGDLS and CDR2 YYNGEE. The CDR3 contains 16 residues. V lost 4 bases, J lost 2 bases, and 5 bases stayed unmatched. The CDR3 reads CASSPRTSGATDTQYF. In DNA form, the CDR3 reads TGTGCCAGCAGCCCCCGGACTAGCGGGGCCACAGATACGCAGTATTTT. Supplemented by reference TRBV9 and TRBJ2-3, the full variable domain reads DSGVTQTPKHLITATGQRVTLRCSPRSGDLSVYWYQQSLDQGLQFLIQYYNGEERAKGNILERFSAQQFPDLHSELNLSSLELGDSALYFCASSPRTSGATDTQYFGPGTRLTVL.